The T cell receptor (beta chain) described here comes from a study of Ad26.COV2.S vaccination and SARS-CoV-2 variants. Study findings and constraints: Once vaccination had occurred, spike-specific CD8+ and CD4+ T cell responses reportedly showed substantial breadth.

Treatment specified: some 19 received Ad26.COV2.S at low or high dose, single or two shots; about 5 received placebo; per-sample allocation not given. Sampling occurred on day 63 after the first vaccine or placebo injection. This Boston cohort included adults aged 18-55 years. V gave up 0 bases and J gave up 4 bases, with 21 bases separating them. This CDR3 contains 18 residues. Germline V gene lookup returns CDR1 LGHDT and CDR2 YNNKEL (reference sequence). Using immunoSEQ multiplex PCR, the repertoire was profiled, and TCRdb retains in-frame clones only, with some absent. Of roughly 240,000 clones in the sample, roughly 90% were seen once. Details on this clone: No antigen is known for it.

This sequence was found in a person aged 18-60 years who received the Ad26.COV2.S COVID-19 vaccine or a placebo. This specimen was peripheral blood, taken in a trial of Ad26.COV2.S vaccine versus placebo. V is TRBV3-1 (or the pseudogene TRBV3-2) and J is TRBJ1-1; D remains unclear. For the CDR3, the DNA is TGTGCCAGCAGCCAAGACGCCTCCAAGCGGTCAAAGGGCACTGAAGCTTTCTTT. Translated, it gives CASSQDASKRSKGTEAFF.